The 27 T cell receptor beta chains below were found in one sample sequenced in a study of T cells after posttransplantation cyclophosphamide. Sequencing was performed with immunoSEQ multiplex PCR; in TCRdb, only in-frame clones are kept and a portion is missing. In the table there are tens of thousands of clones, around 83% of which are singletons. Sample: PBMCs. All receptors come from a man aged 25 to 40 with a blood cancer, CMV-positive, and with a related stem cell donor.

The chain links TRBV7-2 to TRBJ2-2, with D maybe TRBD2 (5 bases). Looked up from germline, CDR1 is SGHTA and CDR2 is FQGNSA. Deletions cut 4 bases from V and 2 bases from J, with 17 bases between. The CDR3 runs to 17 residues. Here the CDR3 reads CASSSRLSPSNTGELFF. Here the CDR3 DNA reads TGTGCCAGCAGCTCTCGACTAAGCCCCTCAAACACCGGGGAGCTGTTTTTT.

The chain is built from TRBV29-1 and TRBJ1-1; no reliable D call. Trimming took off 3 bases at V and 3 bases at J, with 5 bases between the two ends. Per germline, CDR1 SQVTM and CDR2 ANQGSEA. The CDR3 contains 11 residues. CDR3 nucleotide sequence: TGCAGCGTTGACCCGGACACTGAAGCTTTCTTT. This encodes CSVDPDTEAFF.

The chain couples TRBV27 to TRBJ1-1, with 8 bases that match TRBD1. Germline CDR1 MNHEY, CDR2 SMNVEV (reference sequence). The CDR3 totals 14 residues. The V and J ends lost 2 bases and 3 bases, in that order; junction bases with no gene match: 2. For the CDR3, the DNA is TGTGCCAGCAGTTTAATGGGACAGGACACTGAAGCTTTCTTT. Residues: CASSLMGQDTEAFF.

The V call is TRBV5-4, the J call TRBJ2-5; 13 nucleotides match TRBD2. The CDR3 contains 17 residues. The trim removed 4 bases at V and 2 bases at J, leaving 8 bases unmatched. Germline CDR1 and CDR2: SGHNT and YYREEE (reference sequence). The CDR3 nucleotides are TGTGCCAGCAGCCAGGGACTAGCGGGGTATGAACAAGAGACCCAGTACTTC. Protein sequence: CASSQGLAGYEQETQYF.

CDR3 protein: CASSLVGEGNQPQHF. For the CDR3, the DNA is TGTGCCAGCAGCTTAGTGGGGGAGGGCAATCAGCCCCAGCATTTT. J is TRBJ1-5 and V is TRBV7-9; possible D gene TRBD1, 5 bases. CDR1 and CDR2 from the germline V gene are SEHNR and FQNEAQ (reference sequence). The CDR3 sequence is 15 residues long. The V end lost 1 base, the J end lost 2 bases, and 9 bases lay between the germline ends.

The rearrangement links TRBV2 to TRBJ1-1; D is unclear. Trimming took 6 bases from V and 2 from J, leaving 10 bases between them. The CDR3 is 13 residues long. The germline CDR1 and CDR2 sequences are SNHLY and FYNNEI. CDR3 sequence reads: CASRLTLNTEAFF. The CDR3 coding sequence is TGTGCCAGCAGACTTACACTAAACACTGAAGCTTTCTTT.

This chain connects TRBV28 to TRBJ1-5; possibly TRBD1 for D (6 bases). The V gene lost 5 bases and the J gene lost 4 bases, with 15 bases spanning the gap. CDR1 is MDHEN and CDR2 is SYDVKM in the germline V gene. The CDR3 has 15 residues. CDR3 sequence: CASSPFRGQNQPQHF. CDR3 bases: TGTGCCAGCAGTCCCTTCCGGGGACAAAATCAGCCCCAGCATTTT.

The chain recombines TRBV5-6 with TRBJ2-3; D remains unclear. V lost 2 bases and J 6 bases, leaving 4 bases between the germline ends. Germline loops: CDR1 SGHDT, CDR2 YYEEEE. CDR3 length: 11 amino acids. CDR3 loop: CASSFADTQYF. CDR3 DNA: TGTGCCAGCAGCTTCGCGGATACGCAGTATTTT.

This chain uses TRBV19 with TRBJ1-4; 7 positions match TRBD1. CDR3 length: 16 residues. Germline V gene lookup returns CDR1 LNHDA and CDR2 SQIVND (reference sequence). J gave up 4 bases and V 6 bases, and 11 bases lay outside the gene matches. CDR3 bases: TGTGCCAGTAGCGTCGCCCCGGGACAGCATAATGAAAAACTGTTTTTT. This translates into CASSVAPGQHNEKLFF.

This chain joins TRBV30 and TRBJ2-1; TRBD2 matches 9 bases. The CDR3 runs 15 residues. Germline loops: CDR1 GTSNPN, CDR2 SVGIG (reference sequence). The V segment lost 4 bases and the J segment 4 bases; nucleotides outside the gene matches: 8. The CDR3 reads CAWTPGTSRYNEQFF. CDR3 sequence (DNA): TGTGCCTGGACTCCCGGGACTAGCAGATACAATGAGCAGTTCTTC.

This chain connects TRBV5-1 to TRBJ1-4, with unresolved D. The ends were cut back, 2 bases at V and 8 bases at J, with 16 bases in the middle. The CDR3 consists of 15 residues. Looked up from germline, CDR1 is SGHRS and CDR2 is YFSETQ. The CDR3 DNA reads TGCGCCAGCAGCTTAGAGGTCGCGAACAACGAAAAACTGTTTTTT. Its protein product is CASSLEVANNEKLFF. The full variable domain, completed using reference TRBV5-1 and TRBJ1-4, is KAGVTQTPRYLIKTRGQQVTLSCSPISGHRSVSWYQQTPGQGLQFLFEYFSETQRNKGNFPGRFSGRQFSNSRSEMNVSTLELGDSALYLCASSLEVANNEKLFFGSGTQLSVL.

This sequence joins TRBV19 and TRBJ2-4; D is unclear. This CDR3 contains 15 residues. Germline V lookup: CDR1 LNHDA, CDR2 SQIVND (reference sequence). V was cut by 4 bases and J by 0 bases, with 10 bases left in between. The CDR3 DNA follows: TGTGCCAGTAGTAAACCTAGTTTAGCCAAAAACATTCAGTACTTC. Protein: CASSKPSLAKNIQYF.

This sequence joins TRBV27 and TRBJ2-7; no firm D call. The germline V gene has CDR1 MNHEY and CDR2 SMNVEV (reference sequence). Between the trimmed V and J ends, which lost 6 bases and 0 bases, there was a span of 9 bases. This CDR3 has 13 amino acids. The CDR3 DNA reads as TGTGCCAGCAGGGCGGCGGTCTCCTACGAGCAGTACTTC. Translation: CASRAAVSYEQYF.

CDR3 in amino acids: CASSDQDTDTQYF. Written as DNA, the CDR3 is TGTGCCAGCAGTGATCAGGACACAGATACGCAGTATTTT. The gene calls are TRBV6-4 and TRBJ2-3; the D is unclear. The V gene lost 3 bases and the J gene lost 2 bases, with 6 bases spanning the gap. Germline lookup yields CDR1 MRHNA and CDR2 SNTAGT. The CDR3 covers 13 residues.

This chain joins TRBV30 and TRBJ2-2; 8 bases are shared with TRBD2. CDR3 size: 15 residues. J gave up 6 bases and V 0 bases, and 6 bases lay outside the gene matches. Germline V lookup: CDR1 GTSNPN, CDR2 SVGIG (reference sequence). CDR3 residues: CAWSVPLAGAGELFF. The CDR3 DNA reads TGTGCCTGGAGTGTACCCCTAGCGGGCGCCGGGGAGCTGTTTTTT.

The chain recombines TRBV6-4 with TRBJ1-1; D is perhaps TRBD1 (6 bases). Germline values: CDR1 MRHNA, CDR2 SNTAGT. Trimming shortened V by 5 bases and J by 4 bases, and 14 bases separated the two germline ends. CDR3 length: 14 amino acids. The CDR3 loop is CASSLQGGGTEAFF. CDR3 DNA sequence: TGTGCCAGCAGTCTCCAGGGAGGGGGCACTGAAGCTTTCTTT.

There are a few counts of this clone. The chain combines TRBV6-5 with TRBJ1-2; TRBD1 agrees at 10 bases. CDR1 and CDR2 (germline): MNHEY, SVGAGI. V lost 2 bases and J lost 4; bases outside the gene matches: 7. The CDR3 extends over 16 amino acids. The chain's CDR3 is CASSYMRTGGSYGYTF. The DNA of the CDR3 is TGTGCCAGCAGTTACATGAGGACAGGGGGGAGCTATGGCTACACCTTC.

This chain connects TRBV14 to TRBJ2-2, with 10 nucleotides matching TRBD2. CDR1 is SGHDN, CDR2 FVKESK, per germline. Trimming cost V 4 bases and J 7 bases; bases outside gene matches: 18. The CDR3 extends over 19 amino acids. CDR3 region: CASSPRPGLATQVGGELFF. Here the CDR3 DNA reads TGTGCCAGCAGCCCTAGACCGGGACTAGCGACGCAGGTGGGCGGGGAGCTGTTTTTT.

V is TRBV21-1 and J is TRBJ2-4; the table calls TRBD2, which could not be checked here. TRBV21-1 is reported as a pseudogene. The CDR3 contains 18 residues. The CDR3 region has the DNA TGTGCCAGCAGCGAACCCGGGACTAGCGGGTTAGCCAAAAACATTCAGTACTTC. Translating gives CASSEPGTSGLAKNIQYF.

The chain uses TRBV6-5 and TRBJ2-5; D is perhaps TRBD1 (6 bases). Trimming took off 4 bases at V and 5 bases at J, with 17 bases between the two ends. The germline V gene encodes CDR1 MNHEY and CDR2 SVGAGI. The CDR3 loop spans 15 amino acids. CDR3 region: CASSSRSPRGETQYF. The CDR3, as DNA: TGTGCCAGCAGTTCCCGGTCCCCAAGGGGGGAGACCCAGTACTTC.

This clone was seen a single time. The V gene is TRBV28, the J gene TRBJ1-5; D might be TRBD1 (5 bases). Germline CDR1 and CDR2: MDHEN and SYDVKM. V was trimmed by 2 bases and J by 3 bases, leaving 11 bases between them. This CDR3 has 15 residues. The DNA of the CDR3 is TGTGCCAGCAGTTTAGGAGGGGCCCTCAATCAGCCCCAGCATTTT. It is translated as CASSLGGALNQPQHF.

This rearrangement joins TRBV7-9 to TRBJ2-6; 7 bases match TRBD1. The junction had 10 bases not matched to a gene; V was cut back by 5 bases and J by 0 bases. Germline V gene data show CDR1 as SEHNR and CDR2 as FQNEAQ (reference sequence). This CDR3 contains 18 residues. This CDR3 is CASSRGDRIDSGANVLTF. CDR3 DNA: TGTGCCAGCAGCCGAGGGGACAGAATCGACTCTGGGGCCAACGTCCTGACTTTC.

The CDR3 sequence: CASSPRQESYYGYTF. CDR3 in DNA: TGTGCCAGCTCACCTAGACAGGAATCGTACTATGGCTACACCTTC. The chain uses TRBV18 and TRBJ1-2, with a weak D call TRBD1 (6 bases). This CDR3 has 15 residues. Germline CDR1 is KGHSH and CDR2 is LQKENI. V lost 3 bases, J lost 3 bases, and 14 bases lay in between.

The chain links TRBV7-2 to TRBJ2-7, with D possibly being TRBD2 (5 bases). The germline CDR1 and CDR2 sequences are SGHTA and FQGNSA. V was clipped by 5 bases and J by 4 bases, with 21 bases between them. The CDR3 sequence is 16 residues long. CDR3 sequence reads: CASSVVGGRTRYEQYF. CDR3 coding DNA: TGTGCCAGCAGCGTAGTAGGAGGCAGGACCCGATACGAGCAGTACTTC.

CDR3 in DNA: TGTGCCAGAAGCTTCGACAGGGCAAGGAAATCGCACAATGAGCAGTTCTTC. Translated, it gives CARSFDRARKSHNEQFF. V and J are TRBV5-3 and TRBJ2-1; 7 bases fit TRBD1. TRBV5-3 is sorted into the ORF group, with uncertain function. The CDR3 runs to 17 residues. The junction had 13 bases not matched to a gene; V was cut back by 2 bases and J by 5 bases.

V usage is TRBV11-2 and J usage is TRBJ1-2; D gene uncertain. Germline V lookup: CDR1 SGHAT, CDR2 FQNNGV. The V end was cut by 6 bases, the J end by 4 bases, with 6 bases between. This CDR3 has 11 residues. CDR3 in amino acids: CASRGLYGYTF. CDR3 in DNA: TGTGCCAGCAGGGGCCTCTATGGCTACACCTTC.

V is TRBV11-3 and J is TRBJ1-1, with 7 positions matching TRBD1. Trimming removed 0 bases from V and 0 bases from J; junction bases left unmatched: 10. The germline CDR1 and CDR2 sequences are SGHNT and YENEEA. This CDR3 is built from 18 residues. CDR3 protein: CASSLEQGGSSMNTEAFF. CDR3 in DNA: TGTGCCAGCAGCTTAGAGCAGGGGGGCTCAAGCATGAACACTGAAGCTTTCTTT.